This T cell receptor beta chain is drawn from a study of technical replicates of blood from a few donors. Libraries were prepared by immunoSEQ multiplex PCR; TCRdb keeps only in-frame clonotypes and omits some of them. The sample records approximately 75,000 clones, about 81% being singletons. The V segment lost 1 base and the J segment 14 bases; nucleotides outside the gene matches: 11. Germline-derived CDR1 and CDR2 are SGHNT and YYREEE (reference sequence). The CDR3 is 15 residues long. The receptor comes from a human donor in good health. Some clones in this sample may be carry-over from other donors' samples. Sequenced: PBMCs. This chain connects TRBV5-4 to TRBJ1-6, with TRBD1 matching over 8 bases. The chain's CDR3 is CASSLWAGGGKALHF. CDR3 bases: TGTGCCAGCAGCTTGTGGGCAGGGGGCGGCAAGGCCCTCCACTTT.